The clone carrying this T cell receptor (beta chain) occurred a few times. Its antigen is unknown. These data are taken from a study of beta chain features in type 1 diabetes. TCRB transcripts that were expressed got sequenced, as all of the isolated RNA had been reverse transcribed. Here immunoSEQ multiplex PCR was the method, and the copy in TCRdb shows in-frame clones only, minus some. The data contain roughly 180,000 clones, approximately 13% of them singletons. General observations from the study: Shortening of TCRB CDR3s, moderate but significant, appeared in all four CD4+ subsets of Type 1 diabetes patients.

Trimming shortened V by 6 bases and J by 9 bases, and 18 bases separated the two germline ends. CDR3 length equals 14 residues. CDR1 and CDR2 from the germline V gene are MDHEN and SYDVKM. The chain couples TRBV28 to TRBJ2-1, with D possibly TRBD2 on 5 matching bases. The specimen was central memory CD4+ T cells from blood. This TCR was sampled from a woman between 18 and 29 years old in good health. The chain's CDR3 is CASSLSGRATEQFF. The CDR3 nucleotides read TGTGCCAGCAGCCTCTCTGGGAGAGCCACTGAGCAGTTCTTC.